These 25 T cell receptor beta chains were sequenced from one sample in a study of shared clonotypes between healthy human individuals. The data were produced by immunoSEQ multiplex PCR, yet TCRdb's version contains in-frame clones alone and is incomplete. The sample records over 1.5 million clones, approximately 98% being singletons. Sample: naive CD4+ T cells sorted from blood. Subset reported: CD45RA+ positively selected. All receptors derive from a man aged 30 to 45 in good health.

The V gene is TRBV7-8, the J gene TRBJ1-5; 7 bases map to TRBD1. CDR3 length: 17 residues. With V trimmed by 4 bases and J by 5 bases, 14 bases remained unmatched. The germline V gene has CDR1 SGHVS and CDR2 FQNEAQ. The CDR3 DNA follows: TGTGCCAGCAGCTCCGCGCCCGCGACAGGGAGAGATCAGCCCCAGCATTTT. Its protein product is CASSSAPATGRDQPQHF.

The J gene is TRBJ2-7, the V gene TRBV7-9; D not resolved. This CDR3 region has 12 residues. V gave up 5 bases and J gave up 2 bases, with 7 bases separating them. Germline V gene sequence: CDR1 SEHNR, CDR2 FQNEAQ (reference sequence). The CDR3 DNA reads TGTGCCAGCAGCCCCGGGCCCTACGAGCAGTACTTC. Translating it yields CASSPGPYEQYF.

The chain couples TRBV7-2 to TRBJ2-5; 8 bases line up with TRBD2. Germline V gives CDR1 SGHTA, CDR2 FQGNSA. The CDR3 totals 12 residues. Germline trimming cut 6 bases from V and 5 bases from J; bases unmatched to any gene: 2. In nucleotides, the CDR3 is TGTGCCAGCAGAGCGGGAGCGGAGACCCAGTACTTC. Its translation: CASRAGAETQYF.

The genes are TRBV18 and TRBJ2-1; 7 bases are a match to TRBD2. Per germline, CDR1 KGHSH and CDR2 LQKENI. The CDR3 runs 15 residues. V trimming: 0 bases; J trimming: 2 bases; junction bases outside the gene matches: 1. The CDR3 spells CASSPPSGPYNEQFF. CDR3 sequence (DNA): TGTGCCAGCTCACCACCTAGCGGGCCCTACAATGAGCAGTTCTTC.

The chain employs TRBV6-5 and TRBJ2-2; weak D call: TRBD1 (6 bases). The CDR3 is 12 amino acids. V gave up 3 bases and J gave up 11 bases, with 10 bases separating them. Germline CDR1 MNHEY, CDR2 SVGAGI. The CDR3 region is CASSYRGGELFF. The CDR3 DNA reads TGTGCCAGCAGTTATAGAGGGGGAGAGCTGTTTTTT.

V gene TRBV28 combines with J gene TRBJ2-5; 8 bases match TRBD1. V was clipped by 3 bases and J by 1 base; unmatched bases: 7. The CDR3 sequence is 16 residues long. Germline V gives CDR1 MDHEN, CDR2 SYDVKM. CDR3 region: CASSFQGAGGQETQYF. The CDR3 region has the DNA TGTGCCAGCAGTTTTCAGGGGGCAGGAGGCCAAGAGACCCAGTACTTC.

V is TRBV29-1 and J is TRBJ1-5, with D possibly being TRBD1 (6 bases). Germline lookup yields CDR1 SQVTM and CDR2 ANQGSEA. Trimming pared 8 bases from V and 0 bases from J, leaving 29 bases between. The CDR3 is 19 residues long. The CDR3 DNA follows: TGCAGCAGATGTTTCCGGGACAATCAGTTTTTGGATAGCAATCAGCCCCAGCATTTT. The encoded protein is CSRCFRDNQFLDSNQPQHF.

The J gene is TRBJ2-7, the V gene TRBV29-1; the D is unclear. CDR3 length equals 12 residues. Trimming took off 4 bases at V and 1 base at J, with 8 bases between the two ends. Germline CDR1 SQVTM, CDR2 ANQGSEA. This CDR3 is CSVAADSYEQYF. The CDR3 DNA reads as TGCAGCGTTGCCGCAGATTCCTACGAGCAGTACTTC.

V usage is TRBV7-2 and J usage is TRBJ2-5; TRBD1 or TRBD2 may be the D gene (5 bases each). Germline loops: CDR1 SGHTA, CDR2 FQGNSA. Deletions cut 4 bases from V and 0 bases from J, with 9 bases between. This CDR3 is 14 amino acids long. In DNA, the CDR3 is TGTGCCAGCAGCTCCAGGGAGTACCAAGAGACCCAGTACTTC. This sequence encodes CASSSREYQETQYF.

Points on this clone: The same CDR3 also results from other DNA sequences found in this sample. This chain uses TRBV7-9 with TRBJ2-1; possibly TRBD1 for D (5 bases). The CDR3 spans 11 residues. Germline V gene sequence: CDR1 SEHNR, CDR2 FQNEAQ (reference sequence). V lost 6 bases to trimming and J lost 10 bases, with 10 bases between them. DNA of the CDR3: TGTGCCAGCAGTCCCCAGGGCGAGCAGTTCTTC. Amino acids: CASSPQGEQFF.

V gene TRBV12-5 combines with J gene TRBJ1-2; perhaps TRBD1 as D (6 bases). The CDR3 runs to 19 residues. Trimming cost V 1 base and J 3 bases, with 24 bases left between them. Germline CDR1 is LGHNT and CDR2 is FRNRAP. CDR3: CASGLEHGQGRRGDYGYTF. DNA of the CDR3: TGTGCTAGTGGTTTGGAACATGGCCAGGGGCGAAGGGGAGACTATGGCTACACCTTC.

Note on this clone: In the same sample, other DNA sequences code for this CDR3. The V gene is TRBV18, the J gene TRBJ2-7; D remains ambiguous. The CDR3 totals 11 residues. The V and J ends lost 3 bases and 5 bases respectively, with 5 bases between them. Germline CDR1 and CDR2: KGHSH and LQKENI. CDR3: CASSPKNEQYF. In DNA form, the CDR3 reads TGTGCCAGCTCACCTAAGAACGAGCAGTACTTC.

This clone was found once. The CDR3 spells CASSLELAKNIQYF. CDR3 DNA: TGTGCCAGCAGCTTAGAACTAGCCAAAAACATTCAGTACTTC. The rearrangement uses TRBV11-2 and TRBJ2-4; D remains unclear. CDR3 length equals 14 residues. Germline CDR1 is SGHAT and CDR2 is FQNNGV. V lost 0 bases, J lost 0 bases, and 3 bases lay in between.

The chain has TRBV14 and TRBJ2-7, with D possibly TRBD1 on 6 matching bases. V was trimmed by 6 bases and J by 3 bases, leaving 18 bases between them. Germline CDR1 and CDR2: SGHDN and FVKESK. The CDR3 spans 15 residues. The CDR3 DNA reads as TGTGCCAGCAGTCCGCCAGGGACAAAAAGCTACGAGCAGTACTTC. Translating it yields CASSPPGTKSYEQYF.

V usage is TRBV5-1 and J usage is TRBJ2-7; D call uncertain. CDR3 length equals 14 residues. Trimming cost V 0 bases and J 0 bases, with 7 bases left between them. CDR1 is SGHRS, CDR2 YFSETQ, per germline. The CDR3 nucleotides read TGCGCCAGCAGCTTGGAGGCAGTCTCCTACGAGCAGTACTTC. Its protein product is CASSLEAVSYEQYF.

V usage is TRBV18 and J usage is TRBJ1-4, with D unresolved. The CDR3 contains 13 residues. The ends were cut back, 5 bases at V and 0 bases at J, with 4 bases in the middle. In germline, CDR1 is KGHSH, CDR2 LQKENI. The chain's CDR3 is CASSAATNEKLFF. CDR3 DNA: TGTGCCAGCTCAGCCGCAACTAATGAAAAACTGTTTTTT.

This chain links TRBV29-1 with TRBJ2-5; the match to TRBD1 covers 7 bases. V dropped 1 base and J dropped 2; count of bases not matched to a gene: 4. Germline CDR1 and CDR2: SQVTM and ANQGSEA. The CDR3 length is 14 residues. CDR3 sequence reads: CSVEGPGGQETQYF. CDR3 bases: TGCAGCGTTGAAGGGCCAGGGGGACAAGAGACCCAGTACTTC. Together with reference TRBV29-1 and TRBJ2-5, the CDR3 gives the full variable domain: SAVISQKPSRDICQRGTSLTIQCQVDSQVTMMFWYRQQPGQSLTLIATANQGSEATYESGFVIDKFPISRPNLTFSTLTVSNMSPEDSSIYLCSVEGPGGQETQYFGPGTRLLVL.

This clone has just one count. The rearrangement uses TRBV2 and TRBJ2-1; TRBD2 might be the D (5 bases). The CDR3 consists of 14 residues. V lost 6 bases to trimming and J lost 4 bases, with 13 bases between them. Germline V lookup: CDR1 SNHLY, CDR2 FYNNEI. The CDR3 DNA reads as TGTGCCAGCAGCCCGAGCCCGGGATACAATGAGCAGTTCTTC. The encoded protein is CASSPSPGYNEQFF. Full variable domain (outside the CDR3, taken from reference TRBV2 and TRBJ2-1): EPEVTQTPSHQVTQMGQEVILRCVPISNHLYFYWYRQILGQKVEFLVSFYNNEISEKSEIFDDQFSVERPDGSNFTLKIRSTKLEDSAMYFCASSPSPGYNEQFFGPGTRLTVL.

The chain joins TRBV2 to TRBJ2-3; 11 positions match TRBD2. The germline V gene has CDR1 SNHLY and CDR2 FYNNEI. The CDR3 runs 19 residues. Trimming removed 6 bases from V and 3 bases from J; junction bases left unmatched: 17. CDR3 protein: CASRIGTSGAYLETDTQYF. The CDR3 nucleotides read TGTGCCAGCAGAATCGGGACTAGCGGAGCCTACCTCGAGACAGATACGCAGTATTTT. The full variable domain, completed using reference TRBV2 and TRBJ2-3, is EPEVTQTPSHQVTQMGQEVILRCVPISNHLYFYWYRQILGQKVEFLVSFYNNEISEKSEIFDDQFSVERPDGSNFTLKIRSTKLEDSAMYFCASRIGTSGAYLETDTQYFGPGTRLTVL.

The V gene is TRBV19, the J gene TRBJ2-5; 7 nucleotides align to TRBD2. Germline trimming cut 4 bases from V and 4 bases from J; bases unmatched to any gene: 12. Looked up from germline, CDR1 is LNHDA and CDR2 is SQIVND (reference sequence). The CDR3 is 16 amino acids. The CDR3 sequence is CASSNVAGLRGETQYF. The CDR3 DNA reads TGTGCCAGTAGTAACGTAGCGGGTCTCAGAGGAGAGACCCAGTACTTC.

This chain joins TRBV7-2 and TRBJ2-1; 12 bases fit TRBD2. The CDR3 contains 18 residues. Germline CDR1 SGHTA, CDR2 FQGNSA. Trimming at V came to 5 bases and at J to 5 bases, leaving 13 bases not matched to a gene. CDR3 sequence (DNA): TGTGCCAGCAGCCCCTTCCACGCACTAGCGGGGGGTAACAATGAGCAGTTCTTC. Its protein is CASSPFHALAGGNNEQFF. The complete variable domain, with remaining parts taken from reference TRBV7-2 and TRBJ2-1, reads GAGVSQSPSNKVTEKGKDVELRCDPISGHTALYWYRQSLGQGLEFLIYFQGNSAPDKSGLPSDRFSAERTGGSVSTLTIQRTQQEDSAVYLCASSPFHALAGGNNEQFFGPGTRLTVL.

As concerns this clone: This CDR3 is also generated by other DNA sequences in the sample. This chain joins TRBV7-2 and TRBJ1-1; D may be TRBD1 (5 bases). The CDR3 consists of 12 residues. CDR1 and CDR2 (germline): SGHTA, FQGNSA. Trimming left V 5 bases short and J 5 bases short, with 9 bases between. CDR3 region: CASSRGGTEAFF. CDR3 nucleotide sequence: TGTGCCAGCAGCAGGGGAGGAACTGAAGCTTTCTTT.

The chain links TRBV14 to TRBJ2-3; D not certain. The CDR3 is 15 amino acids. The V gene lost 0 bases and the J gene lost 2 bases, with 9 bases spanning the gap. In germline, CDR1 is SGHDN, CDR2 FVKESK. CDR3 DNA sequence: TGTGCCAGCAGCCAAGATCGCCTGTTCACAGATACGCAGTATTTT. This codes for CASSQDRLFTDTQYF.

The chain carries TRBV29-1 and TRBJ2-3, with D possibly TRBD1 on 6 matching bases. The germline V gene has CDR1 SQVTM and CDR2 ANQGSEA. CDR3 length: 13 amino acids. V was shortened by 2 bases and J by 4 bases, with 10 bases between the two germline ends. CDR3 in amino acids: CSVEWKGADTQYF. As DNA, the CDR3 is TGCAGCGTTGAATGGAAGGGGGCAGATACGCAGTATTTT.

This chain connects TRBV7-2 to TRBJ2-5; 9 bases are a match to TRBD2. In germline, CDR1 is SGHTA, CDR2 FQGNSA. Trimming removed 5 bases from V and 3 bases from J; junction bases left unmatched: 4. The CDR3 is 14 residues long. The CDR3 loop is CASSPTSGKETQYF. In DNA form, the CDR3 reads TGTGCCAGCAGCCCGACTAGCGGTAAAGAGACCCAGTACTTC.